This is a list of T cell receptor beta chains from one sample in a study of beta chain features in type 1 diabetes. The assay was immunoSEQ multiplex PCR, and TCRdb's table has in-frame clones only and misses some. The sample lists 300,000 to 400,000 clones; over 9.5% were seen once. The sequencing input was naive CD4+ T cells from blood. The receptors come from a young man in good health. The CDR3 runs from the conserved cysteine through the conserved F or W. The D gene is left open where the match is weak. A row's size may be missing; if present it is once, few, many or a size class.

d_call	v_call	clone_size	j_call	cdr3_nt	cdr3_aa
TRBD2	TRBV18	.	TRBJ2-7	TGTGCCAGCTCACGTTTAGCGGGGGGCACCTACGAGCAGTACTTC	CASSRLAGGTYEQYF
TRBD1	TRBV5-1	few	TRBJ2-1	TGCGCCAGCAGATCTTGGGGGACAGGCCGACACAATGAGCAGTTCTTC	CASRSWGTGRHNEQFF
.	TRBV6-6	.	TRBJ1-1	TGTGCCACCCTAGATCAAGCCAGGGGGAACACTGAAGCTTTCTTT	CATLDQARGNTEAFF
.	TRBV7-3	.	TRBJ2-5	TGTGCCAGCAGCGCGACAGTTACAGAGACCCAGTACTTC	CASSATVTETQYF
.	TRBV7-3	few	TRBJ2-4	TGTGCCAGCAGCTGGACAGTGAAACTAGCCAAAAACATTCAGTACTTC	CASSWTVKLAKNIQYF
TRBD1	TRBV7-3	few	TRBJ2-3	TGTGCCAGCAGCCCGGGACAGGGTCCAGATACGCAGTATTTT	CASSPGQGPDTQYF
.	TRBV6-5	.	TRBJ1-6	TGTGCCAGCAGTTACCGACAGTTGGGGAATTCACCCCTCCACTTT	CASSYRQLGNSPLHF
.	TRBV7-3	few	TRBJ2-5	TGTGCCAGCAGCTTAATTAAGGGGCCCCAAGAGACCCAGTACTTC	CASSLIKGPQETQYF
TRBD1	TRBV7-2	.	TRBJ1-4	TGTGCCAGCAGCTCCACCGGGACAGCGGGCACTGAAAAACTGTTTTTT	CASSSTGTAGTEKLFF
.	TRBV7-6	few	TRBJ2-3	TGTGCCAGCAGCTCTCCCCGGGTCCCAGGGGGCACAGATACGCAGTATTTT	CASSSPRVPGGTDTQYF
TRBD1	TRBV28	.	TRBJ1-5	TGTGCCAGCAGAACAGGGGGCAATCAGCCCCAGCATTTT	CASRTGGNQPQHF
TRBD1	TRBV25-1	.	TRBJ1-5	TGTGCCAGCAGTGAAGCAGGGGGGAGTCAGCCCCAGCATTTT	CASSEAGGSQPQHF
.	TRBV18	.	TRBJ1-1	TGTGCCAGCTCATCCCAGAGGGCTTCTAACACTGAAGCTTTCTTT	CASSSQRASNTEAFF
TRBD1	TRBV29-1	few	TRBJ2-5	TGCAGCGTTGTGGTAGGGGGCGAAGAGACCCAGTACTTC	CSVVVGGEETQYF
.	TRBV28	few	TRBJ1-4	TGTGCCAGCAGTATTCGACAGAGTAATGAAAAACTGTTTTTT	CASSIRQSNEKLFF
.	TRBV4-3	.	TRBJ1-2	TGCGCCAGCAGCCTCCTAGGGGGGGCTTCTGGTGGCTACACCTTC	CASSLLGGASGGYTF
TRBD2	TRBV9	few	TRBJ2-1	TGTGCCAGCAGCGTAGCTAAGGGCGGGAGCTCCTACAATGAGCAGTTCTTC	CASSVAKGGSSYNEQFF
TRBD1	TRBV4-1	.	TRBJ2-1	TGCGCCAGCAGCCAAGTTGGGACAGGAGACAATGAGCAGTTCTTC	CASSQVGTGDNEQFF
TRBD1	TRBV2	.	TRBJ1-4	TGTGCCAGCAGTAGGGACAGGGGGCGGAATGAAAAACTGTTTTTT	CASSRDRGRNEKLFF
.	TRBV18	few	TRBJ2-3	TGTGCCAGCTCACGGGCAGAATCAGATACGCAGTATTTT	CASSRAESDTQYF